Listed here are 15 T cell receptor beta chains from one sample, sequenced in a study of cytomegalovirus exposure and HLA in healthy donors. Using immunoSEQ multiplex PCR, the repertoire was profiled, and TCRdb retains in-frame clones only, with some absent. Counted here are tens of thousands of clones, approximately 96% occurring once; the ten biggest clones make up over 1.2%. The sample consisted of PBMCs. The source of these receptors is a man younger than 35 in good health and CMV-seropositive.

The J gene is TRBJ1-2, the V gene TRBV28; perhaps TRBD1 as D (5 bases). CDR3 length equals 14 residues. V was trimmed by 2 bases and J by 4 bases, leaving 11 bases between them. Germline values: CDR1 MDHEN, CDR2 SYDVKM. In DNA form, the CDR3 reads TGTGCCAGCAGTTTAGGGGCCTCGGGCTATGGCTACACCTTC. This encodes CASSLGASGYGYTF.

The V call is TRBV9, the J call TRBJ1-4; D might be TRBD1 (5 bases). The CDR3 spans 18 residues. The V gene's germline CDR1 is SGDLS and CDR2 YYNGEE. V was trimmed by 3 bases and J by 0 bases, leaving 18 bases between them. The CDR3 region is CASSATGSYLTTNEKLFF. The CDR3 region has the DNA TGTGCCAGCAGCGCCACAGGAAGCTATCTAACAACTAATGAAAAACTGTTTTTT.

V and J are TRBV19 and TRBJ2-7; D gene uncertain. Germline V CDR1 and CDR2: LNHDA, SQIVND (reference sequence). The CDR3 extends over 16 amino acids. The V end lost 6 bases, the J end lost 4 bases, and 22 bases lay between the germline ends. The CDR3 DNA is TGTGCCAGTAGCTCCCAGCCCAGAGGATTTGGGTACGAGCAGTACTTC. Its translation is CASSSQPRGFGYEQYF.

V gene TRBV29-1 combines with J gene TRBJ2-1, with TRBD2 matching 11 bases. Germline V gene sequence: CDR1 SQVTM, CDR2 ANQGSEA. V lost 5 bases and J lost 9; bases outside the gene matches: 6. This CDR3 spans 13 amino acids. The CDR3 DNA reads as TGCAGCGTTTCACTAGCGGGAGTGCGTGAGCAGTTCTTC. This codes for CSVSLAGVREQFF.

This clone is a singleton in its sample. This chain uses TRBV14 with TRBJ2-3, with 7 bases that match TRBD1. The V gene's germline CDR1 is SGHDN and CDR2 FVKESK. J was trimmed by 2 bases and V by 4 bases; bases with no gene match: 6. The CDR3 is 15 residues long. The CDR3 here is CASSPGQQPTDTQYF. CDR3 bases: TGTGCCAGCAGCCCGGGACAGCAGCCCACAGATACGCAGTATTTT.

The chain uses TRBV2 and TRBJ2-7; weak D call: TRBD2 (5 bases). V lost 6 bases and J lost 3, with 15 bases in between. This CDR3 comprises 14 residues. Germline-derived CDR1 and CDR2 are SNHLY and FYNNEI. CDR3 protein: CASSAGVRFYEQYF. Written as DNA, the CDR3 is TGTGCCAGCAGCGCCGGGGTCCGCTTCTACGAGCAGTACTTC.

The chain has TRBV27 and TRBJ2-7; 8 bases are a match to TRBD2. The J segment lost 4 bases and the V segment lost 6 bases, leaving 11 bases of the junction unmatched. The CDR3 is 15 amino acids. Germline values: CDR1 MNHEY, CDR2 SMNVEV (reference sequence). The CDR3 DNA is TGTGCCAGCAGCACCACGCCGGGACTAGGTTACGAGCAGTACTTC. Protein sequence: CASSTTPGLGYEQYF.

CDR3: CSVVASGGGSYEQYF. CDR3 nucleotides: TGCAGCGTTGTCGCTTCCGGCGGGGGCTCCTACGAGCAGTACTTC. The chain uses TRBV29-1 and TRBJ2-7; 7 bases are a match to TRBD2. The CDR3 is 15 amino acids. Per the germline V gene, CDR1 is SQVTM and CDR2 is ANQGSEA. J was trimmed by 0 bases and V by 4 bases; bases with no gene match: 9.

This chain uses TRBV4-1 with TRBJ2-1; 7 bases fit TRBD2. The trim removed 1 base at V and 5 bases at J, leaving 14 bases unmatched. The CDR3 is 18 residues long. Germline V gene lookup returns CDR1 MGHRA and CDR2 YSYEKL. As DNA, the CDR3 is TGCGCCAGCAGCCAAGTCGACCTCGGACTAGTTAGTAACAATGAGCAGTTCTTC. Protein sequence: CASSQVDLGLVSNNEQFF.

As regards this clone: At one end the junction does not follow the germline gene, possibly because of a read error. The rearrangement joins TRBV6-5 to TRBJ1-2; TRBD1 aligns across 10 bases. Germline lookup yields CDR1 MNHEY and CDR2 SVGAGI. The CDR3 is 14 amino acids. The CDR3 bases are TGTGCCAGCAGTAACTCGGGACAGGGGAATGGCTACACCTTC. Its translation: CASSNSGQGNGYTF.

The chain employs TRBV4-1 and TRBJ2-1; D might be TRBD2 (6 bases). V was clipped by 4 bases and J by 9 bases, with 16 bases between them. Germline V gives CDR1 MGHRA, CDR2 YSYEKL. The CDR3 consists of 14 residues. In DNA, the CDR3 is TGCGCCAGCAGCCTCCCCTGGCGGGATCCTGAGCAGTTCTTC. Protein: CASSLPWRDPEQFF.

The chain recombines TRBV6-1 with TRBJ2-2, with D maybe TRBD2 (7 bases). Germline CDR1 is MNHNS and CDR2 is SASEGT. This CDR3 spans 15 amino acids. Trimming took off 4 bases at V and 7 bases at J, with 16 bases between the two ends. In DNA, the CDR3 is TGTGCCAGCAGTGCTGGGGGGGCGCATAACGGGGAGCTGTTTTTT. It translates to CASSAGGAHNGELFF.

The chain employs TRBV28 and TRBJ1-2; TRBD1 agrees at 8 bases. The trim removed 3 bases at V and 5 bases at J, leaving 8 bases unmatched. CDR1 MDHEN and CDR2 SYDVKM come from the germline V gene. This CDR3 is built from 15 residues. CDR3 nucleotide sequence: TGTGCCAGCAGTTTGTCCAGGGGGCGAGCTTATGGCTACACCTTC. Encoded protein: CASSLSRGRAYGYTF.

The chain employs TRBV10-1 and TRBJ2-5, with TRBD2 matching over 11 bases. After removal of 7 bases from V and 2 bases from J, the junction contained 6 bases not matched to a gene. This CDR3 has 15 residues. Germline CDR1 WNHNN, CDR2 SYGVQD (reference sequence). CDR3 DNA: TGCGCCAGCACTACGGGACTAGCGGAACAAGAGACCCAGTACTTC. It encodes CASTTGLAEQETQYF.

V is TRBV14 and J is TRBJ2-5, with 8 bases lining up with TRBD1. The CDR3 consists of 15 residues. Germline V gene sequence: CDR1 SGHDN, CDR2 FVKESK. V lost 4 bases to trimming and J lost 5 bases; unmatched junction nucleotides: 9. CDR3 DNA: TGTGCCAGCAGCCTCCGACAGGGGTGGAGGGAGACCCAGTACTTC. Protein product: CASSLRQGWRETQYF.